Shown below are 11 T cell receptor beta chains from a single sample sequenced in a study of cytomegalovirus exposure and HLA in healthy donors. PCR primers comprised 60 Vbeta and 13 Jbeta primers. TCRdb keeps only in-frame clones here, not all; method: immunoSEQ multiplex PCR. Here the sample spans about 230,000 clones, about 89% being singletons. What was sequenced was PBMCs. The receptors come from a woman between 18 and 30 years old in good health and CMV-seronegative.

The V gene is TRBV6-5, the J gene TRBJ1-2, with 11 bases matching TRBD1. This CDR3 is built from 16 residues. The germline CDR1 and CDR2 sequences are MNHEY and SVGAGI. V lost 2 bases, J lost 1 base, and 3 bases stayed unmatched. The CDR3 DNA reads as TGTGCCAGCAGTTACCTCGGGACAGGGGGTAACTATGGCTACACCTTC. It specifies CASSYLGTGGNYGYTF.

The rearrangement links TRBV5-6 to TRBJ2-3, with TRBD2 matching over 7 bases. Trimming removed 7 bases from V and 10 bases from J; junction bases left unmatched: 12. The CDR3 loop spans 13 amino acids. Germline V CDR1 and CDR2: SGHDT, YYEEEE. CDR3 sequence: CASAIGRAQAQYF. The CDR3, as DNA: TGTGCCAGCGCGATTGGGAGGGCCCAGGCGCAGTATTTT. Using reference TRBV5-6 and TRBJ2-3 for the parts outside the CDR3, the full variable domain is DAGVTQSPTHLIKTRGQQVTLRCSPKSGHDTVSWYQQALGQGPQFIFQYYEEEERQRGNFPDRFSGHQFPNYSSELNVNALLLGDSALYLCASAIGRAQAQYFGPGTRLTVL.

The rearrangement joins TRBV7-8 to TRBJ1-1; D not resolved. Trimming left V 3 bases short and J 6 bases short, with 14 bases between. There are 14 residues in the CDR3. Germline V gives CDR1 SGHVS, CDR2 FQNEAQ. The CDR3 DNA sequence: TGTGCCAGCAGCTTGCCCCGGCTTGCGGCTGAAGCTTTCTTT. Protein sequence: CASSLPRLAAEAFF.

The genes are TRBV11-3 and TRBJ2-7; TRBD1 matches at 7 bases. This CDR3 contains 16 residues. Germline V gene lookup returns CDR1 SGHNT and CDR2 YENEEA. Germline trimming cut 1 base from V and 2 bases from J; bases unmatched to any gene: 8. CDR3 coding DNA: TGTGCCAGCAGCTTAGGCCAAGGGGGCTCCCCCTACGAGCAGTACTTC. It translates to CASSLGQGGSPYEQYF. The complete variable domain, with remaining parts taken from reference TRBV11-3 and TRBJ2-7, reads EAGVVQSPRYKIIEKKQPVAFWCNPISGHNTLYWYLQNLGQGPELLIRYENEEAVDDSQLPKDRFSAERLKGVDSTLKIQPAELGDSAVYLCASSLGQGGSPYEQYFGPGTRLTVT.

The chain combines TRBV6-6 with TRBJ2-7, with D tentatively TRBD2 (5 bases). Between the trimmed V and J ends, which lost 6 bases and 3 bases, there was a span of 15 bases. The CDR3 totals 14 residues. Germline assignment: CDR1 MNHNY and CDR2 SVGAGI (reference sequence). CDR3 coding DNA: TGTGCCAGCAGCGCCCAAGGAGGCGGCTACGAGCAGTACTTC. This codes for CASSAQGGGYEQYF.

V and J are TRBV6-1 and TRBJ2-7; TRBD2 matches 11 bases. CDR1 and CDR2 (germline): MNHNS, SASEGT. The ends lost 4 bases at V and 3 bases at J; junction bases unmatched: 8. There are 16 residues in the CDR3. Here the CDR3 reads CASSAMTGLAVYEQYF. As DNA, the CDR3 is TGTGCCAGCAGTGCCATGACGGGACTAGCGGTCTACGAGCAGTACTTC.

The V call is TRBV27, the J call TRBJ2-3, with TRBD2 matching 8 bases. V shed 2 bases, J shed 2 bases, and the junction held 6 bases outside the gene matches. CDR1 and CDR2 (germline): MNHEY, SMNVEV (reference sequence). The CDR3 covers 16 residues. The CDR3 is CASSLQLAETTDTQYF. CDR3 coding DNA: TGTGCCAGCAGTTTACAACTAGCGGAAACCACAGATACGCAGTATTTT.

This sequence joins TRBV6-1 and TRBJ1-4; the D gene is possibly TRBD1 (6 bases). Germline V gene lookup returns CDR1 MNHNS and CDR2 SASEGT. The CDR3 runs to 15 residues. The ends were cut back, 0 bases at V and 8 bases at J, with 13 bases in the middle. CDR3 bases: TGTGCCAGCAGTGAAGCTTACAGGGTTGGGGAAAAACTGTTTTTT. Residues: CASSEAYRVGEKLFF.

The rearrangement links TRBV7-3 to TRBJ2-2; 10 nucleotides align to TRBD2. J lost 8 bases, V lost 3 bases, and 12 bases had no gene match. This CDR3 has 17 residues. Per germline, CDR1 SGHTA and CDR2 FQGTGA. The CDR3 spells CASSLHLAGAGTGELFF. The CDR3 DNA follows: TGTGCCAGCAGCTTGCACCTAGCGGGAGCGGGCACTGGGGAGCTGTTTTTT.

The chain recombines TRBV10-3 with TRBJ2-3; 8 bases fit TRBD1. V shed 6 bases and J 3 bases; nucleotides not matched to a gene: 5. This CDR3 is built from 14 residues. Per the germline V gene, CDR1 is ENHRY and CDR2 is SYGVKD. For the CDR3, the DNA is TGTGCCATCAGCTGGACAGGGCGGACAGATACGCAGTATTTT. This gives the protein CAISWTGRTDTQYF.

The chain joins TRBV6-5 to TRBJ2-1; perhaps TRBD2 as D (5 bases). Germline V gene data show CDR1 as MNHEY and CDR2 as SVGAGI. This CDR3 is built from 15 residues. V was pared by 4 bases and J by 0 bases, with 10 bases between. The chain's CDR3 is CASSFGVNSYNEQFF. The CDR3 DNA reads TGTGCCAGCAGTTTCGGGGTGAACTCCTACAATGAGCAGTTCTTC.